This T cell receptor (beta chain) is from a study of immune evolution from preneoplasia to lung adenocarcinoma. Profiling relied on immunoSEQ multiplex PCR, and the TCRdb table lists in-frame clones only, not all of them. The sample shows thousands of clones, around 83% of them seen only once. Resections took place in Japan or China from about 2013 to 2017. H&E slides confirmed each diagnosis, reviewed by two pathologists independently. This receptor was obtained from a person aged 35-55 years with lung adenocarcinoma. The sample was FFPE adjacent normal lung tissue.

CDR3 coding DNA: TGTGCCAGCAGCTTGTCGGGCGGAGTCAATGAGCAGTTCTTC. It yields the protein CASSLSGGVNEQFF. The V and J genes are TRBV11-2 and TRBJ2-1; no definite D call. The length of the CDR3 is 14 residues. Trimming removed 3 bases from V and 6 bases from J, with 12 bases in between. Germline values: CDR1 SGHAT, CDR2 FQNNGV.